The T cell receptor (beta chain) described here comes from a study of OX40 agonist ivuxolimab in advanced cancers. Study-wide context: Previous treatment with anti-PD-1, anti-PD-L1 or anti-CTLA-4 therapy was allowed; about 40% had received some.

Only in-frame clones appear in the TCRdb table, and some are missing; sequencing was by immunoSEQ multiplex PCR. The repertoire has approximately 46,000 clones, around 80% of them found once; the top ten carry roughly 3.9%. This clone was picked up a small number of times. The receptor was isolated from an adult with an advanced solid tumor such as melanoma, head and neck, liver or kidney cancer. The starting material was CD4+ or CD8+ T cells sorted from blood, obtained in a trial of the OX40 agonist ivuxolimab.

CDR3 DNA sequence: TGTGCCAGCTCATCTCTTCAAAGGACAGGGCCGAACACTGAAGCTTTCTTT. Translation gives CASSSLQRTGPNTEAFF. V and J are TRBV18 and TRBJ1-1, with 8 bases that match TRBD1. V gave up 5 bases and J gave up 1 base; unmatched junction bases: 12. Germline CDR1 is KGHSH and CDR2 is LQKENI. The CDR3 runs to 17 residues.